These 2 T cell receptor beta chains were all obtained from the same sample, sequenced in a study of control samples from healthy donors and cancer patients. Sequenced by immunoSEQ multiplex PCR; TCRdb stores in-frame clones only, minus some. The table includes around 170,000 clones, nearly 90% detected once. Sequenced: blood. Receptors were obtained from a woman between 50 and 59 years old in good health.

The CDR3 coding sequence is TGTGCCAGCGGACAGCGCTCTGGAAACACCATATATTTT. It specifies CASGQRSGNTIYF. This chain connects TRBV27 to TRBJ1-3; weak D call: TRBD1 (6 bases). CDR1 is MNHEY and CDR2 is SMNVEV in the germline V gene (reference sequence). V dropped 8 bases and J dropped 0 bases, with 8 bases sitting between them. The CDR3 contains 13 residues.

The rearrangement links TRBV15 to TRBJ2-5; 7 nucleotides match TRBD2. This CDR3 comprises 15 residues. V shed 5 bases and J 4 bases; nucleotides not matched to a gene: 10. Germline CDR1 is LNHNV and CDR2 is YYDKDF (reference sequence). The CDR3 loop reads CATSRRLATGETQYF. For the CDR3, the DNA is TGTGCCACCAGCCGGCGACTAGCCACTGGAGAGACCCAGTACTTC.